The 24 T cell receptor beta chains given below trace back to one sample, sequenced in a study of Ad26.COV2.S vaccination and SARS-CoV-2 variants. Treatment defined: around 19 received Ad26.COV2.S at low or high dose, single or two shots; about 5 received placebo; per-sample allocation not given. The samples date from day 63 after the first vaccine or placebo injection. The table came from immunoSEQ multiplex PCR; TCRdb's copy has only in-frame clones and leaves some out. The sample contains 300,000 to 350,000 clones, approximately 90% of which appear only once. The input for sequencing was peripheral blood, taken in a trial of Ad26.COV2.S vaccine versus placebo. The receptor set was obtained from a person aged 18-65 years who received the Ad26.COV2.S COVID-19 vaccine or a placebo.

This clone was recorded once. The V call is TRBV27, the J call TRBJ2-7, with D uncertain. The CDR3 loop spans 13 amino acids. Trimming pared 3 bases from V and 4 bases from J, leaving 10 bases between. The germline V gene has CDR1 MNHEY and CDR2 SMNVEV (reference sequence). CDR3 sequence: CASSLIPNYEQYF. The DNA of the CDR3 is TGTGCCAGCAGTTTGATACCCAATTACGAGCAGTACTTC.

V is TRBV28 and J is TRBJ1-1, with 7 bases lining up with TRBD1. The germline V gene encodes CDR1 MDHEN and CDR2 SYDVKM. The J segment lost 6 bases and the V segment lost 7 bases, leaving 11 bases of the junction unmatched. The CDR3 covers 14 residues. The CDR3 DNA reads TGTGCCAGCATTCCTGCCGGGACAGTCCCTGAAGCTTTCTTT. This sequence encodes CASIPAGTVPEAFF.

V and J are TRBV14 and TRBJ2-2, with D possibly being TRBD1 (5 bases). The CDR3 is made up of 16 amino acids. Germline lookup yields CDR1 SGHDN and CDR2 FVKESK. V was trimmed by 0 bases and J by 5 bases, leaving 13 bases between them. The CDR3 nucleotides are TGTGCCAGCAGCCAAGATAAGGGGCTGCGAACCGGGGAGCTGTTTTTT. Amino acid sequence: CASSQDKGLRTGELFF.

DNA of the CDR3: TGTGCCAGCAGCCTTCCCGGGGTAAGAGGCGGGAGGCACAATGAGCAGTTCTTC. Its protein product is CASSLPGVRGGRHNEQFF. V gene TRBV14 combines with J gene TRBJ2-1, with TRBD2 matching over 8 bases. The CDR3 spans 18 residues. V shed 4 bases and J 5 bases; nucleotides not matched to a gene: 16. Germline CDR1 SGHDN, CDR2 FVKESK.

The V call is TRBV19, the J call TRBJ1-5; D ambiguous. The CDR3 contains 13 residues. Per the germline V gene, CDR1 is LNHDA and CDR2 is SQIVND (reference sequence). V was pared by 5 bases and J by 8 bases, with 13 bases between. The CDR3 spells CASSFSEIEPQHF. The CDR3 DNA is TGTGCCAGTAGTTTCAGCGAGATAGAGCCCCAGCATTTT.

This clone appeared a single time. The chain has TRBV28 and TRBJ2-5, with a possible D match to TRBD1 (6 bases). CDR1 and CDR2 (germline): MDHEN, SYDVKM. Trimming shortened V by 3 bases and J by 3 bases, and 14 bases separated the two germline ends. The CDR3 is made up of 15 amino acids. The CDR3 DNA reads as TGTGCCAGCAGTTTGGCCGGGACAACTAAAGAGACCCAGTACTTC. Translation: CASSLAGTTKETQYF.

The V call is TRBV28, the J call TRBJ1-6, with TRBD1 matching 9 bases. This CDR3 contains 18 residues. V shed 2 bases, J shed 0 bases, and the junction held 5 bases outside the gene matches. CDR1 is MDHEN and CDR2 is SYDVKM in the germline V gene. The CDR3 coding sequence is TGTGCCAGCAGTTTAGCCCGGGACAGGGCCTCCTATAATTCACCCCTCCACTTT. This codes for CASSLARDRASYNSPLHF.

This rearrangement joins TRBV19 to TRBJ1-6, with 7 bases that match TRBD1. The CDR3 is 16 residues long. CDR1 is LNHDA and CDR2 is SQIVND in the germline V gene (reference sequence). V lost 3 bases, J lost 3 bases, and 5 bases stayed unmatched. CDR3 in DNA: TGTGCCAGTAGTATCGCCGGGACAGACTATAATTCACCCCTCCACTTT. Translation: CASSIAGTDYNSPLHF.

This chain joins TRBV4-2 and TRBJ1-1, with a tentative D call TRBD1 (5 bases). Trimming stripped 1 base from V and 0 bases from J, with 12 bases between. Germline V gene data show CDR1 as LGHNA and CDR2 as YNFKEQ. CDR3 length: 16 amino acids. DNA of the CDR3: TGTGCCAGCAGCCAAGGTTCAGGGCAGATGAACACTGAAGCTTTCTTT. Its translation is CASSQGSGQMNTEAFF.

The V and J genes are TRBV7-9 and TRBJ2-1; D might be TRBD2 (5 bases). The germline CDR1 and CDR2 sequences are SEHNR and FQNEAQ (reference sequence). The CDR3 is 12 amino acids. The V end was cut by 5 bases, the J end by 12 bases, with 14 bases between. The CDR3 loop reads CASSPPGKGQFF. CDR3 nucleotide sequence: TGTGCCAGCAGCCCCCCGGGAAAGGGGCAGTTCTTC.

This rearrangement joins TRBV10-2 to TRBJ2-1; TRBD2 is a possible D gene (6 bases). This CDR3 has 16 residues. Germline loops: CDR1 WSHSY, CDR2 SAAADI. Trimming stripped 6 bases from V and 4 bases from J, with 19 bases between. CDR3 DNA sequence: TGCGCCAGCAGGGCAAACGGGGGAGTTACATACAATGAGCAGTTCTTC. Encoded protein: CASRANGGVTYNEQFF.

The chain combines TRBV5-4 with TRBJ1-2; TRBD1 aligns across 7 bases. The CDR3 loop spans 13 amino acids. CDR1 is SGHNT, CDR2 YYREEE, per germline (reference sequence). Losses at the gene ends were 4 bases for V and 8 bases for J; bases not matched to a gene: 8. CDR3 DNA: TGTGCCAGCAGCCGCGACAGGGACGGAGGCTACACCTTC. Protein sequence: CASSRDRDGGYTF.

The chain uses TRBV14 and TRBJ2-7; tentative D call: TRBD1 (5 bases). The CDR3 contains 13 residues. CDR1 and CDR2 (germline): SGHDN, FVKESK. Trimming took 5 bases from V and 3 from J, leaving 11 bases between them. Here the CDR3 reads CASSSQGRYEQYF. CDR3 sequence (DNA): TGTGCCAGCAGCTCCCAGGGCCGCTACGAGCAGTACTTC. The full variable domain, with the rest looked up from reference TRBV14 and TRBJ2-7, is EAGVTQFPSHSVIEKGQTVTLRCDPISGHDNLYWYRRVMGKEIKFLLHFVKESKQDESGMPNNRFLAERTGGTYSTLKVQPAELEDSGVYFCASSSQGRYEQYFGPGTRLTVT.

The chain combines TRBV4-2 with TRBJ1-4, with TRBD1 matching over 7 bases. The CDR3 is 13 amino acids. Unmatched junction bases numbered 2, after V lost 4 bases and J lost 6 bases. Germline V gene lookup returns CDR1 LGHNA and CDR2 YNFKEQ. The chain's CDR3 is CASSRDSYEKLFF. The DNA of the CDR3 is TGTGCCAGCAGCCGGGACAGCTATGAAAAACTGTTTTTT.

The chain has TRBV3-1 (or the pseudogene TRBV3-2) and TRBJ2-3; 10 bases align to TRBD1. The V gene's germline CDR1 is LGHDT and CDR2 YNNKEL (reference sequence). The CDR3 is 15 residues long. The J segment lost 7 bases and the V segment lost 5 bases, leaving 9 bases of the junction unmatched. In nucleotides, the CDR3 is TGTGCCAGCAGCAGGGACAGGGGTATTGACAATACGCAGTATTTT. This gives the protein CASSRDRGIDNTQYF.

The chain combines TRBV6-2 or TRBV6-3 with TRBJ1-5, with D possibly being TRBD1 (5 bases). Trimming took off 4 bases at V and 2 bases at J, with 12 bases between the two ends. This CDR3 has 15 amino acids. CDR1 MNHEY and CDR2 SVGEGT come from the germline V gene. The CDR3 here is CASSLGGAGNQPQHF. CDR3 in DNA: TGTGCCAGCAGTTTAGGAGGGGCTGGCAATCAGCCCCAGCATTTT.

The chain combines TRBV30 with TRBJ1-1, with a weak D call TRBD1 (5 bases). Trimming took off 0 bases at V and 6 bases at J, with 8 bases between the two ends. Germline loops: CDR1 GTSNPN, CDR2 SVGIG (reference sequence). The CDR3 runs 12 residues. This CDR3 is CAWSVSRAEAFF. The CDR3 coding sequence is TGTGCCTGGAGTGTATCCAGGGCTGAAGCTTTCTTT.

The chain links TRBV5-1 to TRBJ2-6, with D tentatively TRBD2 (7 bases). Germline CDR1 and CDR2: SGHRS and YFSETQ. The V end was cut by 4 bases, the J end by 0 bases, with 11 bases between. The CDR3 has 16 amino acids. CDR3 protein: CASSLGGLSGANVLTF. Written as DNA, the CDR3 is TGCGCCAGCAGCCTCGGGGGGCTCTCTGGGGCCAACGTCCTGACTTTC.

This sequence joins TRBV24-1 and TRBJ1-5; 8 bases fit TRBD1. Germline-derived CDR1 and CDR2 are KGHDR and SFDVKD. This CDR3 region has 12 residues. V dropped 11 bases and J dropped 4; count of bases not matched to a gene: 3. For the CDR3, the DNA is TGTGCCATACAGGGGGATAATCAGCCCCAGCATTTT. Protein: CAIQGDNQPQHF.

This chain links TRBV27 with TRBJ2-2; D not certain. Germline CDR1 is MNHEY and CDR2 is SMNVEV (reference sequence). Trimming took off 3 bases at V and 6 bases at J, with 11 bases between the two ends. CDR3 length equals 14 residues. In DNA form, the CDR3 reads TGTGCCAGCAGTTTCCGAATCGGACCCGGGGAGCTGTTTTTT. Translation: CASSFRIGPGELFF.

The chain couples TRBV28 to TRBJ1-4; D gene uncertain. V dropped 8 bases and J dropped 5 bases, with 15 bases sitting between them. The germline V gene has CDR1 MDHEN and CDR2 SYDVKM. CDR3 length: 14 residues. The CDR3 nucleotides read TGTGCCAGCGGGTCTGGACGGAGGAATGAAAAACTGTTTTTT. Translating gives CASGSGRRNEKLFF.

This clone came up once. The gene calls are TRBV27 and TRBJ2-5; TRBD1 might be the D (8 bases). V was clipped by 2 bases and J by 4 bases, with 11 bases between them. CDR3 size: 14 residues. The V gene's germline CDR1 is MNHEY and CDR2 SMNVEV (reference sequence). CDR3 residues: CASSLTGGGETQYF. The CDR3 DNA is TGTGCCAGCAGTTTAACAGGGGGGGGAGAGACCCAGTACTTC.

V usage is TRBV27 and J usage is TRBJ2-1; TRBD1 or TRBD2 may be the D gene (5 bases each). Between the trimmed V and J ends, which lost 5 bases and 0 bases, there was a span of 14 bases. This CDR3 region has 16 residues. The germline CDR1 and CDR2 sequences are MNHEY and SMNVEV (reference sequence). CDR3 loop: CASSTRDRSSYNEQFF. As DNA, the CDR3 is TGTGCCAGCAGTACCAGGGACCGGAGCTCCTACAATGAGCAGTTCTTC.

V is TRBV5-6 and J is TRBJ2-3; D is perhaps TRBD1 (5 bases). This CDR3 region has 17 residues. The V end was cut by 0 bases, the J end by 2 bases, with 16 bases between. Germline CDR1 reads SGHDT; CDR2 reads YYEEEE. The CDR3: CASSLVETGAPTDTQYF. The CDR3 nucleotides read TGTGCCAGCAGCTTGGTGGAAACTGGGGCACCCACAGATACGCAGTATTTT. Filled out from reference TRBV5-6 and TRBJ2-3, the complete variable domain reads DAGVTQSPTHLIKTRGQQVTLRCSPKSGHDTVSWYQQALGQGPQFIFQYYEEEERQRGNFPDRFSGHQFPNYSSELNVNALLLGDSALYLCASSLVETGAPTDTQYFGPGTRLTVL.